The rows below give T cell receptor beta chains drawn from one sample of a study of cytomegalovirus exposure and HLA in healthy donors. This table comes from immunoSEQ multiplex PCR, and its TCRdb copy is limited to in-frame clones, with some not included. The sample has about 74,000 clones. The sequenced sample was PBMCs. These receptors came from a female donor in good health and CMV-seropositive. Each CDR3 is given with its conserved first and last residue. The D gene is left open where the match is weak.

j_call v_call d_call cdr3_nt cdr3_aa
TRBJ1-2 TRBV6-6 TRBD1 TGTGCCAGCAGCAAGGGGGCAAACTATGGCTACACCTTC CASSKGANYGYTF
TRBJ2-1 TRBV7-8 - TGTGCCAGCAGCTTATCCCAGGGGACATACAATGAGCAGTTCTTC CASSLSQGTYNEQFF
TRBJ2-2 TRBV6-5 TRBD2 TGTGCCAGCAGTTACGGGAGCGGGGGGAACACCGGGGAGCTGTTTTTT CASSYGSGGNTGELFF
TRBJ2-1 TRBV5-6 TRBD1 TGTGCCAGCAGCCCCCAAAAAGACAGGGTGCTCAACAATGAGCAGTTCTTC CASSPQKDRVLNNEQFF
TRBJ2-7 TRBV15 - TGTGCCACCAGCAGACAGGGGGGCTCCTACGAGCAGTACTTC CATSRQGGSYEQYF
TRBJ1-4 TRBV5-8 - TGTGCCAGCAGCTTATTCACCGGGAGATCCGATGAAAAACTGTTTTTT CASSLFTGRSDEKLFF
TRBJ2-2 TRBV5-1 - TGCGCCAGCAGCTTGGAGAGGAGGGGTTCGGGGACCGGGGAGCTGTTTTTT CASSLERRGSGTGELFF
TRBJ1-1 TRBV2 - TGTGCCAGCACCCAAGATGGAGACACTGAAGCTTTCTTT CASTQDGDTEAFF
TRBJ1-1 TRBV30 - TGTGCCTGGAGTCTGCGTAAGCCTGAAGCTTTCTTT CAWSLRKPEAFF
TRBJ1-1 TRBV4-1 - TGCGCCAGCAGCCAAGATAGGGGATATGGCACTGAAGCTTTCTTT CASSQDRGYGTEAFF
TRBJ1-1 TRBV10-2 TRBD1 TGCGCCAGCAGTGATCAGGGGGCGTTGAACACTGAAGCTTTCTTT CASSDQGALNTEAFF
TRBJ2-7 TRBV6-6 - TGTGCCAGCACCAATCGGGACGGGGGGCTCGAGCAGTACTTC CASTNRDGGLEQYF
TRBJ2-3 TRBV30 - TGTGCCCTAGACCGGGACTCAGATACGCAGTATTTT CALDRDSDTQYF
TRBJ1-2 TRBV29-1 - TGCAGCGTTGATGGCCTGTATGGCTACACCTTC CSVDGLYGYTF
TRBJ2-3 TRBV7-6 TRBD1 TGTGCCAGCAGCTTAGGACAGGGCCGCACAGATACGCAGTATTTT CASSLGQGRTDTQYF
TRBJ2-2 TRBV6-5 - TGTGCCAGCAGTTACTCGGTGGGGGGCGGGGAGCTGTTTTTT CASSYSVGGGELFF
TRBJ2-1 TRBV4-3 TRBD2 TGCGCCAGCAGCCCGGGGGTAGGTAGCGGGAAGGTTCGGAGCTCCTACAATGAGCAGTTCTTC CASSPGVGSGKVRSSYNEQFF
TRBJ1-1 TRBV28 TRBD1 TGTGCCAGCGGACAGGGCGGTGGCACTGAAGCTTTCTTT CASGQGGGTEAFF
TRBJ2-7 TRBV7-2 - TGTGCCAGCAGCTTTAACGGGGTCTACGAGCAGTACTTC CASSFNGVYEQYF
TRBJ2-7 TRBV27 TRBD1 TGTGCCAGCAGGATATCAGGGGGCTCCCACTACGAGCAGTACTTC CASRISGGSHYEQYF
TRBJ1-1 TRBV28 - TGTGCCAGCAGTTTTTCCGCAGGCGACGCCATGCCTTTCTTT CASSFSAGDAMPFF
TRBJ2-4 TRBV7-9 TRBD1 TGTGCCAGCAGCCGGCTGGGGACAGGGGTAGAAAACATTCAGTACTTC CASSRLGTGVENIQYF
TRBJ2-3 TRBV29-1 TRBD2 TGCAGCGTTGAAGGGGTAGCGGGGGAAATAGATACGCAGTATTTT CSVEGVAGEIDTQYF
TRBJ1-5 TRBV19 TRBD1 TGTGCCAGTAGTATGACGGGACAGGGCAATCAGCCCCAGCATTTT CASSMTGQGNQPQHF
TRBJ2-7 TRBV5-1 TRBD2 TGCGCCAGCAGCTCAAAGGGGACTAGCGGCGAGCAGTACTTC CASSSKGTSGEQYF
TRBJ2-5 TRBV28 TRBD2 TGTGCCAGCAGTTCACGTACACTAGCGGGAGTATCAGAGACCCAGTACTTC CASSSRTLAGVSETQYF
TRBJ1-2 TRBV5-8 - TGTGCCAGCAGCTCCCAGGGGTATGGCTACACCTTC CASSSQGYGYTF
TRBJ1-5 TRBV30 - TGTGCCTGGTCTGACAGTAGCAATCAGCCCCAGCATTTT CAWSDSSNQPQHF
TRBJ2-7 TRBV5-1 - TGCGCCAGCAGCTTGGGTCGTTTCGACGAGCAGTACTTC CASSLGRFDEQYF
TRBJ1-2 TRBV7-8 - TGTGCCAGCAGCTTATCACACGACAGACAGTACCTCTATGGCTACACCTTC CASSLSHDRQYLYGYTF
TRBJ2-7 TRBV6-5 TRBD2 TGTGCCAGCAGTCAAAACCTAGCGGGAGGGAACGAGCAGTACTTC CASSQNLAGGNEQYF
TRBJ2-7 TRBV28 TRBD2 TGTGCCAGCAGTTTAACCCGGACGGGAGGGAGGTACGAGCAGTACTTC CASSLTRTGGRYEQYF
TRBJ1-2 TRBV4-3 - TGCGCCAGCAGCTTTGACCCAGGGGAGGGTGGCTACACCTTC CASSFDPGEGGYTF
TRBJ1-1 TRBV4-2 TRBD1 TGTGCCAGCAGCCAAGACCTCTTCAGGGGGAGAACTGAAGCTTTCTTT CASSQDLFRGRTEAFF
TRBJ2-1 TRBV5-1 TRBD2 TGCGCCAGCAGCTTTTCGCGGGAGGGAACCTACAATGAGCAGTTCTTC CASSFSREGTYNEQFF
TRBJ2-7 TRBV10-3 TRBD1 TGTGCCACCGCTAGACCGACAGGGCCGGGCGAGCAGTACTTC CATARPTGPGEQYF
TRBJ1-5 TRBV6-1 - TGTGCCAGCAGTGAAGCAAGGCGGGGGATCCCCAACAATCAGCCCCAGCATTTT CASSEARRGIPNNQPQHF
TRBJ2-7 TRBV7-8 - TGTGCCAGCAGCTCAAGGCAGGGTCGGGACGAGCAGTACTTC CASSSRQGRDEQYF
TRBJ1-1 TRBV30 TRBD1 TGTGCCTGGAGCCGCTGGGGGACAGACATGAACACTGAAGCTTTCTTT CAWSRWGTDMNTEAFF
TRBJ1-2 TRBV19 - TGTGCCAGTAGTACCCCCGACAGAGCCTATGGCTACACCTTC CASSTPDRAYGYTF
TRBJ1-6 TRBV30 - TGTGCCTGGAACCTGCTCGTAGGGGCCCTCCACTTT CAWNLLVGALHF
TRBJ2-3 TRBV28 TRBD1 TGTGCCAGCAGTTTAGGTACAGGGGGCACAGATACGCAGTATTTT CASSLGTGGTDTQYF
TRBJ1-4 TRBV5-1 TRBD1 TGCGCCAGCAGCCTTCAGGGGGCAGCTAATGAAAAACTGTTTTTT CASSLQGAANEKLFF
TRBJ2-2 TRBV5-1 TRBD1 TGCGCCAGCAGCTCGGGACAGCGCAACACCGGGGAGCTGTTTTTT CASSSGQRNTGELFF
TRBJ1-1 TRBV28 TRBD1 TGTGCCAGCAGTTTATTGGGCGGACAGGGGAAGGGGATCGTGAACACTGAAGCTTTCTTT CASSLLGGQGKGIVNTEAFF
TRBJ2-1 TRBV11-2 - TGTGCCAGCAGCCTAGGACAGCCATCCCAATACAATGAGCAGTTCTTC CASSLGQPSQYNEQFF
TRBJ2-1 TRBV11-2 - TGTGCCAGCAGCTTAGGACGGCGGTCGCAGTTCTTC CASSLGRRSQFF
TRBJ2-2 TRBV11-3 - TGTGCCAGCAGCTTAGGGGGCACCACCGGGGAGCTGTTTTTT CASSLGGTTGELFF
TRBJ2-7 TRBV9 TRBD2 TGTGCCAGCAGCGTAGCGGCTAGCGGGGGGATTAACTCCTACGAGCAGTACTTC CASSVAASGGINSYEQYF
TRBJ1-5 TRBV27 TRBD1 TGTGCCAGCAGTTTATCAGGGGGACAGGTCCGACGGAATCAGCCCCAGCATTTT CASSLSGGQVRRNQPQHF
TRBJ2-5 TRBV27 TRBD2 TGTGCCAGCAGTTCCCGACTAGCCCGGGAAAAAGAGACCCAGTACTTC CASSSRLAREKETQYF
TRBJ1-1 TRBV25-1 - TGTGCCAGCAGGATGGGAGCCGTCGGCACTGAAGCTTTCTTT CASRMGAVGTEAFF